The 22 T cell receptor beta chains given below trace back to one sample, sequenced in a study of cytomegalovirus exposure and HLA in healthy donors. The method was immunoSEQ multiplex PCR; TCRdb's version includes in-frame clones alone and lacks a portion of them. The table lists about 150,000 clones, 75% to 90% of them singletons. The sequenced sample was PBMCs. The receptor set was obtained from a man aged 18 to 30 in good health and CMV-seropositive.

The rearrangement links TRBV6-5 to TRBJ2-1, with D tentatively TRBD1 (5 bases). CDR3 size: 15 residues. V gave up 2 bases and J gave up 0 bases, with 8 bases separating them. CDR1 is MNHEY, CDR2 SVGAGI, per germline. The CDR3 spells CASSYQGNSYNEQFF. In nucleotides, the CDR3 is TGTGCCAGCAGTTACCAGGGTAACTCCTACAATGAGCAGTTCTTC.

The genes are TRBV5-1 and TRBJ2-6; 8 positions match TRBD1. CDR1 and CDR2 from the germline V gene are SGHRS and YFSETQ. The CDR3 has 21 residues. Germline trimming cut 1 base from V and 1 base from J; bases unmatched to any gene: 16. The CDR3 region has the DNA TGCGCCAGCAGCTTGACGTCAGGGGGCCTTCAACGTTTATCTGGGGCCAACGTCCTGACTTTC. Protein sequence: CASSLTSGGLQRLSGANVLTF.

This clone was picked up one time. The chain links TRBV7-8 to TRBJ2-1, with 7 nucleotides matching TRBD2. This CDR3 comprises 15 residues. Germline V gene sequence: CDR1 SGHVS, CDR2 FQNEAQ. The V gene end was trimmed by 5 bases and the J gene end by 5 bases; junction bases not matched to a gene: 9. DNA of the CDR3: TGTGCCAGCAGCGCCAGCGGGAACTCAGACAATGAGCAGTTCTTC. Its protein product is CASSASGNSDNEQFF.

The chain employs TRBV4-1 and TRBJ2-2, with 12 bases lining up with TRBD2. Germline CDR1 reads MGHRA; CDR2 reads YSYEKL. V was clipped by 2 bases and J by 8 bases; unmatched bases: 6. There are 16 residues in the CDR3. Here the CDR3 DNA reads TGCGCCAGCAGCCAATTTCTAGCGGGAGGGATGGGGGAGCTGTTTTTT. Translated, it gives CASSQFLAGGMGELFF.

The CDR3 sequence is CASIRLSGSRSGQFF. In nucleotides, the CDR3 is TGTGCCAGCATCAGGTTGAGCGGGAGTAGATCGGGGCAGTTCTTC. The V gene is TRBV5-8, the J gene TRBJ2-1, with 8 nucleotides matching TRBD2. Trimming at V came to 6 bases and at J to 12 bases, leaving 17 bases not matched to a gene. This CDR3 has 15 residues. CDR1 is SGHTS, CDR2 YDEGEE, per germline.

This chain joins TRBV7-9 and TRBJ2-2; a weak D match, TRBD1 (6 bases). There are 14 residues in the CDR3. Deletions cut 4 bases from V and 7 bases from J, with 13 bases between. Germline CDR1 SEHNR, CDR2 FQNEAQ (reference sequence). CDR3 DNA: TGTGCCAGCAGCTGGGGGCTCGGCGTCGGGGAGCTGTTTTTT. Its protein product is CASSWGLGVGELFF.

The chain combines TRBV7-2 with TRBJ2-1; D may be TRBD1 (5 bases). The CDR3 has 13 residues. Trimming removed 5 bases at V and 4 bases at J, with 9 bases between. Germline loops: CDR1 SGHTA, CDR2 FQGNSA. The chain's CDR3 is CASSAQGYNEQFF. The CDR3 region has the DNA TGTGCCAGCAGCGCCCAGGGTTACAATGAGCAGTTCTTC.

The V and J genes are TRBV19 and TRBJ2-5, with 8 bases that match TRBD2. Looked up from germline, CDR1 is LNHDA and CDR2 is SQIVND (reference sequence). Trimming at V came to 3 bases and at J to 4 bases, leaving 4 bases not matched to a gene. The CDR3 length is 14 residues. The CDR3 sequence is CASSMRGDIETQYF. Here the CDR3 DNA reads TGTGCCAGTAGTATGCGGGGGGATATAGAGACCCAGTACTTC.

The rearrangement uses TRBV9 and TRBJ2-1, with TRBD1 identical over 8 bases. Per the germline V gene, CDR1 is SGDLS and CDR2 is YYNGEE. The CDR3 extends over 15 amino acids. V trimming: 3 bases; J trimming: 3 bases; junction bases outside the gene matches: 5. CDR3 nucleotide sequence: TGTGCCAGCAGCGCGTCCGGACAGGGCTACAATGAGCAGTTCTTC. Protein product: CASSASGQGYNEQFF.

The V call is TRBV11-2, the J call TRBJ2-1; a possible D gene is TRBD2 (6 bases). The V gene's germline CDR1 is SGHAT and CDR2 FQNNGV. The V end was cut by 5 bases, the J end by 8 bases, with 19 bases between. The CDR3 is made up of 15 amino acids. The CDR3 loop is CASSIGRPPGDEQFF. The CDR3 nucleotides are TGTGCCAGCAGCATCGGTCGCCCCCCGGGAGATGAGCAGTTCTTC.

The chain uses TRBV15 and TRBJ2-3; TRBD2 matches at 11 bases. V shed 5 bases and J 2 bases; nucleotides not matched to a gene: 6. Germline V gene sequence: CDR1 LNHNV, CDR2 YYDKDF (reference sequence). The CDR3 is 16 residues long. The CDR3 reads CATSVLAGGFTDTQYF. CDR3 bases: TGTGCCACCAGCGTTCTAGCGGGGGGCTTCACAGATACGCAGTATTTT. Filled out from reference TRBV15 and TRBJ2-3, the complete variable domain reads DAMVIQNPRYQVTQFGKPVTLSCSQTLNHNVMYWYQQKSSQAPKLLFHYYDKDFNNEADTPDNFQSRRPNTSFCFLDIRSPGLGDTAMYLCATSVLAGGFTDTQYFGPGTRLTVL.

The J gene is TRBJ1-5, the V gene TRBV6-1; weak D call: TRBD1 (6 bases). V lost 7 bases and J 4 bases, leaving 17 bases between the germline ends. Germline V CDR1 and CDR2: MNHNS, SASEGT. The CDR3 length is 15 residues. CDR3: CASTAWRGRNQPQHF. CDR3 DNA sequence: TGTGCCAGCACCGCTTGGCGGGGGCGAAATCAGCCCCAGCATTTT.

V and J are TRBV6-5 and TRBJ2-7, with 11 nucleotides matching TRBD2. Germline V CDR1 and CDR2: MNHEY, SVGAGI. The J segment lost 3 bases and the V segment lost 5 bases, leaving 3 bases of the junction unmatched. This CDR3 has 14 residues. The CDR3 bases are TGTGCCAGCAGTGCTAGCGGGAGGTTCTACGAGCAGTACTTC. It is translated as CASSASGRFYEQYF.

For the CDR3, the DNA is TGCGCCAGCAGCCAAGCCGGGAATTCACCCCTCCACTTT. As protein: CASSQAGNSPLHF. The rearrangement joins TRBV4-1 to TRBJ1-6, with D hard to call. Trimming cost V 1 base and J 7 bases, with 5 bases left between them. Per germline, CDR1 MGHRA and CDR2 YSYEKL. The CDR3 is 13 amino acids.

V is TRBV14 and J is TRBJ2-1, with a tentative D call TRBD2 (6 bases). The ends were cut back, 3 bases at V and 0 bases at J, with 9 bases in the middle. Germline CDR1 is SGHDN and CDR2 is FVKESK. The CDR3 has 15 residues. Written as DNA, the CDR3 is TGTGCCAGCAGCCATCGGCGGGGCTCCTACAATGAGCAGTTCTTC. Translating it yields CASSHRRGSYNEQFF.

This CDR3 is CASSERTGPTQPQHF. The CDR3 DNA follows: TGTGCCAGCAGTGAAAGGACAGGGCCAACTCAGCCCCAGCATTTT. This rearrangement joins TRBV2 to TRBJ1-5; 8 bases line up with TRBD1. The CDR3 is made up of 15 amino acids. Unmatched junction bases numbered 6, after V lost 2 bases and J lost 6 bases. Germline V gives CDR1 SNHLY, CDR2 FYNNEI.

The gene calls are TRBV15 and TRBJ1-5; D gene unclear. Trimming shortened V by 1 base and J by 9 bases, and 7 bases separated the two germline ends. This CDR3 has 12 residues. Germline V gives CDR1 LNHNV, CDR2 YYDKDF (reference sequence). In DNA, the CDR3 is TGTGCCACCAGCAGAGCGGGTGGGCCCCAGCATTTT. As protein: CATSRAGGPQHF.

V is TRBV4-3 and J is TRBJ1-1; 8 bases fit TRBD1. V dropped 0 bases and J dropped 10; count of bases not matched to a gene: 10. From germline, CDR1 is LGHNA and CDR2 YSLEER. CDR3 length: 15 residues. The CDR3 protein is CASSQEDYRGKGAFF. The CDR3 coding sequence is TGCGCCAGCAGCCAAGAGGATTACAGGGGGAAAGGAGCTTTCTTT.

The rearrangement links TRBV7-3 to TRBJ2-3; 8 bases agree with TRBD2. Trimming removed 4 bases from V and 0 bases from J; junction bases left unmatched: 18. Germline V gives CDR1 SGHTA, CDR2 FQGTGA. The length of the CDR3 is 20 residues. The CDR3 protein is CASSSRGARGGTSSTDTQYF. CDR3 in DNA: TGTGCCAGCAGCTCCCGAGGGGCTCGCGGGGGGACTTCTAGCACAGATACGCAGTATTTT.

V gene TRBV7-3 combines with J gene TRBJ2-7; unclear D gene. Trimming cost V 4 bases and J 7 bases, with 14 bases left between them. The germline V gene encodes CDR1 SGHTA and CDR2 FQGTGA. The CDR3 loop spans 13 amino acids. CDR3 sequence reads: CASSSLSSREQYF. The CDR3 DNA reads as TGTGCCAGCAGCTCTCTGTCGAGTCGGGAGCAGTACTTC.

The chain couples TRBV5-6 to TRBJ2-7; the match to TRBD1 covers 9 bases. V was clipped by 0 bases and J by 3 bases; unmatched bases: 1. CDR1 and CDR2 from the germline V gene are SGHDT and YYEEEE. The CDR3 extends over 14 amino acids. In DNA, the CDR3 is TGTGCCAGCAGCTTGGAGGGACAGGGCTACGAGCAGTACTTC. Translated, it gives CASSLEGQGYEQYF.

The CDR3 sequence: CASSMVAGRSNQPQHF. CDR3 nucleotide sequence: TGTGCCAGTAGTATGGTGGCAGGCAGAAGCAATCAGCCCCAGCATTTT. The V gene is TRBV19, the J gene TRBJ1-5; D remains unclear. The germline CDR1 and CDR2 sequences are LNHDA and SQIVND (reference sequence). Trimming stripped 3 bases from V and 1 base from J, with 13 bases between. The CDR3 covers 16 residues. Supplemented by reference TRBV19 and TRBJ1-5, the full variable domain reads DGGITQSPKYLFRKEGQNVTLSCEQNLNHDAMYWYRQDPGQGLRLIYYSQIVNDFQKGDIAEGYSVSREKKESFPLTVTSAQKNPTAFYLCASSMVAGRSNQPQHFGDGTRLSIL.